Following are 8 T cell receptor beta chains from one sample sequenced in a study of T cell responses to AZD1222 COVID-19 vaccine. The protocol was immunoSEQ multiplex PCR, while the TCRdb copy is restricted to in-frame clones and leaves out a portion. The sample contains approximately 120,000 clones, approximately 90% of which appear only once. This sample comprised peripheral blood, obtained on day 0 of AZD1222 vaccination. These TCRs come from an adult in good health.

The chain has TRBV10-3 and TRBJ1-5; tentatively, D is TRBD1 (6 bases). Trimming cost V 8 bases and J 11 bases, with 25 bases left between them. Germline lookup yields CDR1 ENHRY and CDR2 SYGVKD. CDR3 size: 15 residues. CDR3 amino acids: CAIGATSGAPITQHF. The DNA of the CDR3 is TGTGCCATCGGAGCAACCTCAGGGGCCCCTATAACCCAGCATTTT.

The rearrangement links TRBV4-2 to TRBJ1-5, with D possibly TRBD1 on 6 matching bases. Germline assignment: CDR1 LGHNA and CDR2 YNFKEQ. Deletions cut 4 bases from V and 1 base from J, with 11 bases between. This CDR3 region has 15 residues. Here the CDR3 reads CASSPGGASNQPQHF. CDR3 nucleotide sequence: TGTGCCAGCAGCCCCGGGGGGGCGAGCAATCAGCCCCAGCATTTT.

J is TRBJ2-3 and V is TRBV29-1, with a tentative D call TRBD2 (5 bases). The length of the CDR3 is 12 residues. Between the trimmed V and J ends, which lost 2 bases and 4 bases, there was a span of 7 bases. Germline assignment: CDR1 SQVTM and CDR2 ANQGSEA. CDR3 in amino acids: CSVEYGADTQYF. The CDR3 DNA reads as TGCAGCGTTGAATACGGGGCAGATACGCAGTATTTT.

This clone showed up just once. The genes are TRBV20-1 and TRBJ2-3; D is undetermined. CDR3 size: 13 residues. Germline CDR1 is DFQATT and CDR2 is SNEGSKA (reference sequence). The V end lost 3 bases, the J end lost 2 bases, and 9 bases lay between the germline ends. The CDR3 here is CSASLGDTDTQYF. In DNA, the CDR3 is TGCAGTGCTAGTTTGGGTGACACAGATACGCAGTATTTT.

This clone was recorded a few times. The V call is TRBV19, the J call TRBJ1-5, with TRBD1 matching over 10 bases. Per germline, CDR1 LNHDA and CDR2 SQIVND (reference sequence). The CDR3 runs 16 residues. Trimming cost V 5 bases and J 5 bases; bases outside gene matches: 9. The CDR3 bases are TGTGCCAGTAGTGTTTCCCGGGACAGGGGATATCAGCCCCAGCATTTT. Protein sequence: CASSVSRDRGYQPQHF.

V gene TRBV24-1 combines with J gene TRBJ2-7, with D tentatively TRBD2 (6 bases). Between the trimmed V and J ends, which lost 7 bases and 2 bases, there was a span of 8 bases. The CDR3 is made up of 12 amino acids. Per germline, CDR1 KGHDR and CDR2 SFDVKD. For the CDR3, the DNA is TGTGCCACCAGGGTAGCGGCCTACGAGCAGTACGTC. As protein: CATRVAAYEQYV.

This clone was picked up one time. This CDR3 reads CASSLGPGFSEAFF. DNA for the CDR3: TGTGCCAGCAGCTTAGGGCCCGGGTTTTCTGAAGCTTTCTTT. This chain links TRBV13 with TRBJ1-1; no firm D call. Trimming shortened V by 0 bases and J by 6 bases, and 11 bases separated the two germline ends. The CDR3 sequence is 14 residues long. The V gene's germline CDR1 is PRHDT and CDR2 FYEKMQ (reference sequence). Looking up the rest from reference TRBV13 and TRBJ1-1 gives the full variable domain: AAGVIQSPRHLIKEKRETATLKCYPIPRHDTVYWYQQGPGQDPQFLISFYEKMQSDKGSIPDRFSAQQFSDYHSELNMSSLELGDSALYFCASSLGPGFSEAFFGQGTRLTVV.

The chain recombines TRBV9 with TRBJ2-1; D not resolved. Trimming took off 2 bases at V and 5 bases at J, with 5 bases between the two ends. CDR1 is SGDLS and CDR2 is YYNGEE in the germline V gene. This CDR3 spans 12 amino acids. The CDR3 sequence is CASSVVHNEQFF. The CDR3 DNA sequence: TGTGCCAGCAGCGTCGTGCACAATGAGCAGTTCTTC.